This T cell receptor beta chain derives from a study of cytomegalovirus exposure and HLA in healthy donors. This clone was detected once. A multiplex PCR was run with 60 Vbeta primers and 13 Jbeta primers. TCRdb's copy holds only in-frame clones and misses some; the assay was immunoSEQ multiplex PCR. The sample has hundreds of thousands of clones, over 85% seen once. CDR1 and CDR2 from the germline V gene are WSHSY and SAAADI. This CDR3 spans 14 amino acids. V gave up 2 bases and J gave up 4 bases, with 9 bases separating them. The chain employs TRBV10-2 and TRBJ1-5; the D is unclear. The sequenced sample consisted of PBMCs. The receptor was derived from a woman aged 18 to 35 in good health and CMV-seronegative. The CDR3 coding sequence is TGCGCCAGCAGTGAGGCACAGTGGAATCAGCCCCAGCATTTT. It is translated as CASSEAQWNQPQHF.